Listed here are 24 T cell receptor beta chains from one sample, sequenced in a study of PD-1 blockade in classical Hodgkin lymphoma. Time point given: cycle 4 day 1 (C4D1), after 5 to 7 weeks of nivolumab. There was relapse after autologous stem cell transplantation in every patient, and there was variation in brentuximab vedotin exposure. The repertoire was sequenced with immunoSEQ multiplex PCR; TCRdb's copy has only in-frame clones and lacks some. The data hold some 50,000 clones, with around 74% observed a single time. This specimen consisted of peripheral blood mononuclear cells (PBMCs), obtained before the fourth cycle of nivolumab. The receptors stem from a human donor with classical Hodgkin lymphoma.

In DNA, the CDR3 is TGTGCCAGCATGAAGGGGGATAGCTCCTACAATGAGCAGTTCTTC. Translating it yields CASMKGDSSYNEQFF. The J gene is TRBJ2-1, the V gene TRBV5-4; maybe TRBD1 (6 bases). Germline CDR1 SGHNT, CDR2 YYREEE (reference sequence). CDR3 length: 15 residues. Deletions cut 6 bases from V and 0 bases from J, with 13 bases between.

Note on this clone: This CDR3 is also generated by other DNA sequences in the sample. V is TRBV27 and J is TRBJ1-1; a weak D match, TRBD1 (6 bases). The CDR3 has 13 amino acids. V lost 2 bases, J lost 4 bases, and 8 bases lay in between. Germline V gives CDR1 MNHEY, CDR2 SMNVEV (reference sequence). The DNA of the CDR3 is TGTGCCAGCAGTTTAGGGGGCGCCACTGAAGCTTTCTTT. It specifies CASSLGGATEAFF.

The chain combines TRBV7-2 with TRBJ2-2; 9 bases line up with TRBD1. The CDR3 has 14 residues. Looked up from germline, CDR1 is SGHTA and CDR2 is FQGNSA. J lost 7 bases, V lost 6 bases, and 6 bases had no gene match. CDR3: CASSPGQGRGELFF. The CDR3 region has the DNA TGTGCCAGCAGTCCCGGACAGGGGCGCGGGGAGCTGTTTTTT.

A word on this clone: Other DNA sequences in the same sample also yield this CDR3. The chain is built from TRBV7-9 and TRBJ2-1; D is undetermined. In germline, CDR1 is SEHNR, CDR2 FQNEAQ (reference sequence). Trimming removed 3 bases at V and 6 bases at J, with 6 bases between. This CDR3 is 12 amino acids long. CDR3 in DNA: TGTGCCAGCAGCTTCGGTATCAATGAGCAGTTCTTC. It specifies CASSFGINEQFF.

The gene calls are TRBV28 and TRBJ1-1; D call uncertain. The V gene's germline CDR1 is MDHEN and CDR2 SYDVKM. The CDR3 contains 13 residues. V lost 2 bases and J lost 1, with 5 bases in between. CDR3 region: CASSLGANTEAFF. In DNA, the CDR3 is TGTGCCAGCAGTTTAGGAGCGAACACTGAAGCTTTCTTT. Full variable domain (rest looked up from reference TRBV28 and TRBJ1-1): DVKVTQSSRYLVKRTGEKVFLECVQDMDHENMFWYRQDPGLGLRLIYFSYDVKMKEKGDIPEGYSVSREKKERFSLILESASTNQTSMYLCASSLGANTEAFFGQGTRLTVV.

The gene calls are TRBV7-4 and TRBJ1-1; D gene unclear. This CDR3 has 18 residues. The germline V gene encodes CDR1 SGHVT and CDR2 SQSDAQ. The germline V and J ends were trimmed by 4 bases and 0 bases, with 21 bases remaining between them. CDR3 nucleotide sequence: TGTGCCAGCAGCTCCCAGAGTCCCGCCCCTATCGTGAACACTGAAGCTTTCTTT. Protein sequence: CASSSQSPAPIVNTEAFF.

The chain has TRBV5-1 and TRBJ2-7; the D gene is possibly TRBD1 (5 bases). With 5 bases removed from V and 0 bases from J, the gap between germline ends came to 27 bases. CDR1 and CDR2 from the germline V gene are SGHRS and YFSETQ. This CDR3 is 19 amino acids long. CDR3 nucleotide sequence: TGCGCCAGCAGTCCAGGGCTGACCCATGGGCGGAAGAGCTCCTACGAGCAGTACTTC. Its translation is CASSPGLTHGRKSSYEQYF. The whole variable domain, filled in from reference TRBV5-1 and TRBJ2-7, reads KAGVTQTPRYLIKTRGQQVTLSCSPISGHRSVSWYQQTPGQGLQFLFEYFSETQRNKGNFPGRFSGRQFSNSRSEMNVSTLELGDSALYLCASSPGLTHGRKSSYEQYFGPGTRLTVT.

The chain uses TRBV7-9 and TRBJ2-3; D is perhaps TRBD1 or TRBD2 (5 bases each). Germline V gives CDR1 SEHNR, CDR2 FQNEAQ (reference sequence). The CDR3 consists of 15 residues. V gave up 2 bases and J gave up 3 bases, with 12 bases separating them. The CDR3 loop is CASSLFRDDTDTQYF. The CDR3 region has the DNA TGTGCCAGCAGCTTATTCCGGGACGATACAGATACGCAGTATTTT. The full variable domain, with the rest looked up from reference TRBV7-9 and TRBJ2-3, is DTGVSQNPRHKITKRGQNVTFRCDPISEHNRLYWYRQTLGQGPEFLTYFQNEAQLEKSRLLSDRFSAERPKGSFSTLEIQRTEQGDSAMYLCASSLFRDDTDTQYFGPGTRLTVL.

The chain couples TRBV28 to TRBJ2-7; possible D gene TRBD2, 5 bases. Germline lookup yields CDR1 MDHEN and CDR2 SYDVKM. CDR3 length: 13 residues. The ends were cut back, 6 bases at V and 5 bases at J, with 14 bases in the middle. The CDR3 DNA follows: TGTGCCAGCAGCCCCGGGGTAGCGAACGAGCAGTACTTC. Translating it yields CASSPGVANEQYF. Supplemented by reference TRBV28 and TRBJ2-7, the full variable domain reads DVKVTQSSRYLVKRTGEKVFLECVQDMDHENMFWYRQDPGLGLRLIYFSYDVKMKEKGDIPEGYSVSREKKERFSLILESASTNQTSMYLCASSPGVANEQYFGPGTRLTVT.

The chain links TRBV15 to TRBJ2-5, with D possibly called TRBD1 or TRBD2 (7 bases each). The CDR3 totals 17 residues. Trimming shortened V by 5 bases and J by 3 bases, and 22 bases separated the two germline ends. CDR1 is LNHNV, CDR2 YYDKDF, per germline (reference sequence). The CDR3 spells CATSAFRGRDRKETQYF. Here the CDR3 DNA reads TGTGCCACCAGCGCTTTCAGAGGGAGGGACAGAAAAGAGACCCAGTACTTC.

The CDR3 sequence is CASSLNFLAYEQYF. The CDR3 DNA reads TGTGCCAGCAGTTTAAATTTCTTGGCCTACGAGCAGTACTTC. The V gene is TRBV27, the J gene TRBJ2-7; D call uncertain. Trimming removed 2 bases from V and 2 bases from J, with 10 bases in between. The length of the CDR3 is 14 residues. CDR1 and CDR2 (germline): MNHEY, SMNVEV (reference sequence).

The CDR3, as DNA: TGTGCCAGTCGACGAGGGGCGTCCGATACGCAGTATTTT. Protein sequence: CASRRGASDTQYF. The genes are TRBV18 and TRBJ2-3; either TRBD1 or TRBD2 may fit D (5 bases each). The CDR3 is 13 amino acids. The ends were cut back, 9 bases at V and 6 bases at J, with 16 bases in the middle. The germline CDR1 and CDR2 sequences are KGHSH and LQKENI.

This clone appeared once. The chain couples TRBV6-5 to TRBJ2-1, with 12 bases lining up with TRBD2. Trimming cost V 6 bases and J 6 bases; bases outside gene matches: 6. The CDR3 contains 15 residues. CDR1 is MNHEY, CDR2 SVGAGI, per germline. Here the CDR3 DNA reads TGTGCCAGCAGCAGACTAGCGGGAGTTCCCAATGAGCAGTTCTTC. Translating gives CASSRLAGVPNEQFF.

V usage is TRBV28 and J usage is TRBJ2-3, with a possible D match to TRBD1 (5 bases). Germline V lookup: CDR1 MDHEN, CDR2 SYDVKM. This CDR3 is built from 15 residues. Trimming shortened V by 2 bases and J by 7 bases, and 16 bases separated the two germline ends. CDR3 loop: CASSLRTSLGYTQYF. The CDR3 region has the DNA TGTGCCAGCAGTTTAAGGACATCTCTGGGTTATACGCAGTATTTT.

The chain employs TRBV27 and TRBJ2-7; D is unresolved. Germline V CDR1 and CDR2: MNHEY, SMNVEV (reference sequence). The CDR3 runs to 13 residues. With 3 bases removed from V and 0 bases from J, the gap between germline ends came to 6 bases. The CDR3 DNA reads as TGTGCCAGCAGTTTTGGGGTCTCCTACGAGCAGTACTTC. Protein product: CASSFGVSYEQYF.

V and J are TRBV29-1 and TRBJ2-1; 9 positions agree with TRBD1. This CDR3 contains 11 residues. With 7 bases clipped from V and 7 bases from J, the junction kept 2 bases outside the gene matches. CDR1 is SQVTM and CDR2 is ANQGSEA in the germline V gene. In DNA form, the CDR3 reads TGCAGCGGGGGACAGGGTAATGAGCAGTTCTTC. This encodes CSGGQGNEQFF.

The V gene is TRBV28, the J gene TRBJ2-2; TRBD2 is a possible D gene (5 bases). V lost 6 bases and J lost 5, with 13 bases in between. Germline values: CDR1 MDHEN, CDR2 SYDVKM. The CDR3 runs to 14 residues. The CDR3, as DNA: TGTGCCAGCAGCCGGACTGTTCAGACCGGGGAGCTGTTTTTT. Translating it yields CASSRTVQTGELFF.

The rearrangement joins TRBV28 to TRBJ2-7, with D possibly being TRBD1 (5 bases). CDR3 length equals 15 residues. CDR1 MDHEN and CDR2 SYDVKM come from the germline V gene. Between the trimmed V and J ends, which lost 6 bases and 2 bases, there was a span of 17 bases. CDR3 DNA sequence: TGTGCCAGCAGCCGAACAGGCTTTCCCACCTACGAGCAGTACTTC. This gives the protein CASSRTGFPTYEQYF.

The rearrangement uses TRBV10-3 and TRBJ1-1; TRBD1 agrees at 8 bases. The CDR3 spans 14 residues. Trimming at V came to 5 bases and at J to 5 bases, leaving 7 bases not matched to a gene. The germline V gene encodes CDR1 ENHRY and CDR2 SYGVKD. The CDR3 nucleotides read TGTGCCATCAGTAACGGACAGGGAGATACTGAAGCTTTCTTT. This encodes CAISNGQGDTEAFF.

CDR3 loop: CASKRDYLEGEQFF. The CDR3 nucleotides are TGTGCCAGCAAACGGGACTACCTTGAAGGAGAGCAGTTCTTC. The chain joins TRBV28 to TRBJ2-1, with 7 bases identical to TRBD2. The CDR3 sequence is 14 residues long. Germline CDR1 MDHEN, CDR2 SYDVKM. V dropped 7 bases and J dropped 10; count of bases not matched to a gene: 13.

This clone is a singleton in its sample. The CDR3 protein is CASSFGDRITGELFF. CDR3 coding DNA: TGTGCCAGCAGTTTCGGGGACAGAATAACCGGGGAGCTGTTTTTT. V and J are TRBV28 and TRBJ2-2, with 7 bases that match TRBD1. Trimming at V came to 3 bases and at J to 5 bases, leaving 6 bases not matched to a gene. Germline V gene data show CDR1 as MDHEN and CDR2 as SYDVKM. The CDR3 covers 15 residues.

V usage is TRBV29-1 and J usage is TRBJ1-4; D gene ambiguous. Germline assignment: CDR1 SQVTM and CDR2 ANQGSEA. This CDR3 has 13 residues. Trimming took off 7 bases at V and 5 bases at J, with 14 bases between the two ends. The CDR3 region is CSGSRAGNEKLFF. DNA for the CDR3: TGCAGCGGATCGAGGGCAGGCAATGAAAAACTGTTTTTT. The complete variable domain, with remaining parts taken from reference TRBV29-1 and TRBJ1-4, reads SAVISQKPSRDICQRGTSLTIQCQVDSQVTMMFWYRQQPGQSLTLIATANQGSEATYESGFVIDKFPISRPNLTFSTLTVSNMSPEDSSIYLCSGSRAGNEKLFFGSGTQLSVL.

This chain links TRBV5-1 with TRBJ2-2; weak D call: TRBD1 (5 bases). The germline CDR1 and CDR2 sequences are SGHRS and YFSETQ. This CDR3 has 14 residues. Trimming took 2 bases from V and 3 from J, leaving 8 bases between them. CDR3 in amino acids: CASSFLGDTGELFF. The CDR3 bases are TGCGCCAGCAGCTTCTTAGGGGACACCGGGGAGCTGTTTTTT.

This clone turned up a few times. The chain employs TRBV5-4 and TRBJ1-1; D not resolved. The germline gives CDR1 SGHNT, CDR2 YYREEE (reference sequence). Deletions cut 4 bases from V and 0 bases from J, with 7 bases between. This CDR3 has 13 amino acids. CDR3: CASSPRMNTEAFF. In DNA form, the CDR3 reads TGTGCCAGCAGCCCACGAATGAACACTGAAGCTTTCTTT.